This entry lists 27 T cell receptor beta chains sequenced from one sample in a study of OX40 agonist ivuxolimab in advanced cancers. The protocol was immunoSEQ multiplex PCR, while the TCRdb copy is restricted to in-frame clones and leaves out a portion. The sample consists of roughly 80,000 clones, more than 70% of them appearing once. The starting material was CD4+ or CD8+ T cells sorted from blood, obtained in a trial of the OX40 agonist ivuxolimab. These receptors all stem from an adult with an advanced solid tumor such as melanoma, head and neck, liver or kidney cancer.

This chain uses TRBV5-5 with TRBJ1-6; tentatively, D is TRBD1 (5 bases). The CDR3 runs 15 residues. Germline V gene lookup returns CDR1 SGHKS and CDR2 YYEKEE (reference sequence). The V and J ends lost 2 bases and 13 bases respectively, with 19 bases between them. The CDR3 here is CASSLSGAENRPLHF. CDR3 bases: TGTGCCAGCAGCTTATCTGGGGCGGAAAATCGTCCCCTCCACTTT.

This chain joins TRBV9 and TRBJ1-4, with 9 bases that match TRBD1. CDR1 is SGDLS and CDR2 is YYNGEE in the germline V gene. This CDR3 is 16 amino acids long. V shed 0 bases, J shed 7 bases, and the junction held 7 bases outside the gene matches. CDR3 amino acids: CASSVGPGQGAEKLFF. DNA of the CDR3: TGTGCCAGCAGCGTAGGGCCGGGACAGGGCGCTGAAAAACTGTTTTTT.

The CDR3 nucleotides are TGTGCCAGCAGTGAGAGCGGCCAGGGCTTAGCGTACTTC. It specifies CASSESGQGLAYF. V usage is TRBV25-1 and J usage is TRBJ2-7, with D perhaps assigned TRBD1 or TRBD2 (5 bases each). Trimming removed 3 bases at V and 12 bases at J, with 18 bases between. This CDR3 has 13 residues. The V gene's germline CDR1 is MGHDK and CDR2 SYGVNS.

DNA for the CDR3: TGCAGCGTGCGGGGGCCTACAGGGGCGCTTGGCGGGGAGCTGTTTTTT. Residues: CSVRGPTGALGGELFF. The V and J genes are TRBV29-1 and TRBJ2-2, with D perhaps matching TRBD1 or TRBD2 (7 bases each). CDR1 is SQVTM and CDR2 is ANQGSEA in the germline V gene. Trimming stripped 6 bases from V and 7 bases from J, with 24 bases between. This CDR3 has 16 amino acids.

V usage is TRBV6-5 and J usage is TRBJ2-7; D is perhaps TRBD1 or TRBD2 (5 bases each). The CDR3 length is 14 residues. V dropped 5 bases and J dropped 4 bases, with 15 bases sitting between them. CDR1 is MNHEY, CDR2 SVGAGI, per germline. The DNA of the CDR3 is TGTGCCAGCAGTAGCTGGGGACGGACTTACGAGCAGTACTTC. This encodes CASSSWGRTYEQYF.

The genes are TRBV6-6 and TRBJ2-3, with D possibly being TRBD2 (6 bases). Trimming took off 2 bases at V and 1 base at J, with 10 bases between the two ends. Germline assignment: CDR1 MNHNY and CDR2 SVGAGI (reference sequence). There are 15 residues in the CDR3. Here the CDR3 DNA reads TGTGCCAGCAGTTACCGGGAGTTGGGCACAGATACGCAGTATTTT. Its protein is CASSYRELGTDTQYF.

The V and J genes are TRBV6-1 and TRBJ2-1; no clear D gene. The V end lost 5 bases, the J end lost 6 bases, and 11 bases lay between the germline ends. Germline values: CDR1 MNHNS, CDR2 SASEGT. The CDR3 totals 13 residues. CDR3 protein: CASSLSLGNEQFF. CDR3 DNA sequence: TGTGCCAGCAGTCTCTCATTAGGCAATGAGCAGTTCTTC.

This clone is a singleton in its sample. The chain joins TRBV7-9 to TRBJ2-3; D could derive from TRBD1 or TRBD2 (5 bases each). The germline V gene has CDR1 SEHNR and CDR2 FQNEAQ (reference sequence). Between the trimmed V and J ends, which lost 1 base and 1 base, there was a span of 15 bases. The CDR3 length is 17 residues. DNA of the CDR3: TGTGCCAGCAGCTTAGGGTCTAGGGGAGAGCGCACAGATACGCAGTATTTT. Translation: CASSLGSRGERTDTQYF.

The chain carries TRBV5-1 and TRBJ2-2; D is uncertain. Between the trimmed V and J ends, which lost 3 bases and 7 bases, there was a span of 7 bases. In germline, CDR1 is SGHRS, CDR2 YFSETQ. The CDR3 spans 12 residues. The CDR3: CASSYEVGELFF. The DNA for the CDR3 is TGCGCCAGCAGCTACGAAGTCGGGGAGCTGTTTTTT.

The chain recombines TRBV11-2 with TRBJ2-7; 8 nucleotides line up with TRBD2. Trimming removed 5 bases from V and 7 bases from J; junction bases left unmatched: 7. Germline V gives CDR1 SGHAT, CDR2 FQNNGV. CDR3 length: 13 residues. CDR3 region: CASSPTGGQEQYF. The CDR3 coding sequence is TGTGCCAGCAGCCCTACGGGGGGGCAGGAGCAGTACTTC.

This clone showed up just a few times. V usage is TRBV5-1 and J usage is TRBJ2-5; weak D call: TRBD2 (6 bases). The germline gives CDR1 SGHRS, CDR2 YFSETQ. The V gene lost 2 bases and the J gene lost 5 bases, with 13 bases spanning the gap. This CDR3 has 14 residues. This CDR3 is CASSLRDSGETQYF. The CDR3 DNA reads TGCGCCAGCAGCTTAAGGGACTCAGGGGAGACCCAGTACTTC.

V gene TRBV7-3 combines with J gene TRBJ2-5; D is ambiguous. The V end was cut by 5 bases, the J end by 1 base, with 2 bases between. Per the germline V gene, CDR1 is SGHTA and CDR2 is FQGTGA. The length of the CDR3 is 11 residues. The CDR3 is CASSGQETQYF. The CDR3, as DNA: TGTGCCAGCAGCGGCCAAGAGACCCAGTACTTC.

This clone has only one observation. The chain recombines TRBV7-9 with TRBJ2-2; D unclear. Per the germline V gene, CDR1 is SEHNR and CDR2 is FQNEAQ (reference sequence). The ends were cut back, 3 bases at V and 1 base at J, with 6 bases in the middle. The CDR3 loop spans 14 amino acids. The DNA of the CDR3 is TGTGCCAGCAGCTTCCGGCTGAACACCGGGGAGCTGTTTTTT. Its translation is CASSFRLNTGELFF.

This clone has only a few counts. This rearrangement joins TRBV2 to TRBJ2-5; TRBD2 matches at 13 bases. The J segment lost 2 bases and the V segment lost 6 bases, leaving 3 bases of the junction unmatched. The germline CDR1 and CDR2 sequences are SNHLY and FYNNEI. This CDR3 is built from 15 residues. CDR3 DNA: TGTGCCAGCAGCCGGACTAGCGGGGGACAAGAGACCCAGTACTTC. Residues: CASSRTSGGQETQYF.

The chain recombines TRBV7-2 with TRBJ2-1; 7 nucleotides match TRBD2. With 5 bases clipped from V and 0 bases from J, the junction kept 4 bases outside the gene matches. Germline CDR1 reads SGHTA; CDR2 reads FQGNSA. This CDR3 comprises 15 residues. CDR3 region: CASSPAGYSYNEQFF. The CDR3 DNA reads TGTGCCAGCAGCCCAGCGGGGTACTCCTACAATGAGCAGTTCTTC. Using reference TRBV7-2 and TRBJ2-1 for the parts outside the CDR3, the full variable domain is GAGVSQSPSNKVTEKGKDVELRCDPISGHTALYWYRQSLGQGLEFLIYFQGNSAPDKSGLPSDRFSAERTGGSVSTLTIQRTQQEDSAVYLCASSPAGYSYNEQFFGPGTRLTVL.

V gene TRBV7-3 combines with J gene TRBJ1-3, with D unresolved. The V gene's germline CDR1 is SGHTA and CDR2 FQGTGA. V lost 5 bases and J lost 0, with 8 bases in between. The CDR3 totals 14 residues. The CDR3, as DNA: TGTGCCAGCAGCCCGGACGGCTCTGGAAACACCATATATTTT. Amino acid sequence: CASSPDGSGNTIYF.

In DNA, the CDR3 is TGTGCCAGCAGCTACCCACAGGGGTCGGAGCAGTACTTC. The encoded protein is CASSYPQGSEQYF. V is TRBV5-4 and J is TRBJ2-7, with TRBD1 matching over 7 bases. Germline assignment: CDR1 SGHNT and CDR2 YYREEE (reference sequence). The V and J ends lost 3 bases and 7 bases, in that order; junction bases with no gene match: 7. The CDR3 is made up of 13 amino acids.

This clone was observed once. The chain is built from TRBV7-2 and TRBJ2-7; TRBD2 aligns across 10 bases. J gave up 7 bases and V 5 bases, and 11 bases lay outside the gene matches. The CDR3 contains 15 residues. Germline V gives CDR1 SGHTA, CDR2 FQGNSA. The CDR3, as DNA: TGTGCCAGCAGCCAGGGGTTAGCGGGAGGTTATGAGCAGTACTTC. This sequence encodes CASSQGLAGGYEQYF.

The CDR3 is CASSPRTGGEKLFF. The CDR3 DNA follows: TGTGCCAGCAGCCCCCGGACAGGCGGAGAAAAACTGTTTTTT. The chain combines TRBV7-2 with TRBJ1-4; 7 bases align to TRBD1. The junction had 8 bases not matched to a gene; V was cut back by 5 bases and J by 8 bases. The CDR3 is made up of 14 amino acids. CDR1 is SGHTA and CDR2 is FQGNSA in the germline V gene.

This rearrangement joins TRBV6-5 to TRBJ1-1; 7 bases align to TRBD1. The V and J ends lost 2 bases and 1 base, in that order; junction bases with no gene match: 7. Germline V gene data show CDR1 as MNHEY and CDR2 as SVGAGI. The CDR3 extends over 16 amino acids. CDR3 sequence: CASSYTRQGKNTEAFF. The CDR3, as DNA: TGTGCCAGCAGTTACACCCGACAGGGAAAGAACACTGAAGCTTTCTTT.

V usage is TRBV28 and J usage is TRBJ1-2; TRBD1 agrees at 9 bases. CDR1 is MDHEN, CDR2 SYDVKM, per germline. The CDR3 length is 15 residues. After removal of 2 bases from V and 7 bases from J, the junction contained 8 bases not matched to a gene. CDR3 in amino acids: CASSLTGGKVAGYTF. DNA of the CDR3: TGTGCCAGCAGTTTAACAGGGGGCAAAGTAGCTGGCTACACCTTC.

CDR3 DNA sequence: TGTGCCAGCAGTTGGGGTCGCGGGCGGGGAAGTACTGAAGCTTTCTTT. Its protein is CASSWGRGRGSTEAFF. This rearrangement joins TRBV27 to TRBJ1-1, with unresolved D. Looked up from germline, CDR1 is MNHEY and CDR2 is SMNVEV (reference sequence). Trimming removed 4 bases at V and 5 bases at J, with 20 bases between. This CDR3 has 16 residues.

This chain uses TRBV4-1 with TRBJ1-4; D remains unclear. Trimming removed 2 bases at V and 5 bases at J, with 6 bases between. CDR3 length: 13 residues. Germline CDR1 is MGHRA and CDR2 is YSYEKL. In nucleotides, the CDR3 is TGCGCCAGCAGCCAATGGCAGAATGAAAAACTGTTTTTT. Encoded protein: CASSQWQNEKLFF.

This sequence joins TRBV27 and TRBJ1-4; tentatively, D is TRBD1 (6 bases). Germline CDR1 is MNHEY and CDR2 is SMNVEV (reference sequence). Trimming shortened V by 2 bases and J by 7 bases, and 11 bases separated the two germline ends. There are 14 residues in the CDR3. Here the CDR3 reads CASSLRQGFEKLFF. The DNA of the CDR3 is TGTGCCAGCAGTTTAAGGCAGGGGTTTGAAAAACTGTTTTTT.

This chain uses TRBV4-2 with TRBJ1-1; 9 bases agree with TRBD1. The CDR3 runs 16 residues. The germline gives CDR1 LGHNA, CDR2 YNFKEQ. V was pared by 0 bases and J by 10 bases, with 12 bases of the junction left unmatched. Written as DNA, the CDR3 is TGTGCCAGCAGCCAAGAATCGACAGGGGGGAGTGGCGGAGCTTTCTTT. Amino acid sequence: CASSQESTGGSGGAFF.

The CDR3 DNA reads TGCGCCAGCAGCCTCGCGGCTAGCGCTACCTACGAGCAGTACTTC. Translated, it gives CASSLAASATYEQYF. The chain employs TRBV5-1 and TRBJ2-7; D perhaps matches TRBD2 (6 bases). V shed 4 bases and J shed 2 bases, with 16 bases lying between them. CDR3 length: 15 residues. CDR1 and CDR2 (germline): SGHRS, YFSETQ.

This rearrangement joins TRBV19 to TRBJ2-7, with D perhaps TRBD1 (6 bases). This CDR3 spans 13 amino acids. Germline-derived CDR1 and CDR2 are LNHDA and SQIVND (reference sequence). Trimming shortened V by 4 bases and J by 3 bases, and 10 bases separated the two germline ends. The CDR3 DNA follows: TGTGCCAGTAGTACACAGGGCGGCTACGAGCAGTACTTC. Residues: CASSTQGGYEQYF.